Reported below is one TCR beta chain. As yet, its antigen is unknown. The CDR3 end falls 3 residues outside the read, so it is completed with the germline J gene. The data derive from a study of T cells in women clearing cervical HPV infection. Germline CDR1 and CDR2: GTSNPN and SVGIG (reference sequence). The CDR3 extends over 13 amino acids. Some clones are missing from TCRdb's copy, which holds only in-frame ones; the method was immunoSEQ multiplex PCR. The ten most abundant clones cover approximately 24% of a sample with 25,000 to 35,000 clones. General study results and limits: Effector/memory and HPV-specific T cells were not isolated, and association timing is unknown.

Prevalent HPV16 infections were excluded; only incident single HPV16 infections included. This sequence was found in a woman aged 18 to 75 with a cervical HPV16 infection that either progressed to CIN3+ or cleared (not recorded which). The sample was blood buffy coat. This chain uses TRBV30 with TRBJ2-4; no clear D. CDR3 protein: CAWSRVANYGQYF. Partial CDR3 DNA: TGTGCCTGGAGTCGCGTGGCAAACTATGGT.